These 26 T cell receptor beta chains were sequenced from one sample in a study of early T cells in non-severe SARS-CoV-2 infection. One entry per CDR3 protein, called by TCRdb with MiXCR from the 5' RACE reads. The table has roughly 60,000 distinct CDR3 sequences, around 11% seen once. This specimen consisted of whole blood, obtained at baseline. The source is an adult who was a healthcare worker with PCR-confirmed SARS-CoV-2 infection or an uninfected control (not recorded which).

This clonotype has ten or more counts. The CDR3 sequence: CASRRTGPYEQYF. The DNA for the CDR3 is TGTGCCAGCAGGCGGACAGGACCCTACGAGCAGTACTTC. The gene calls are TRBV12-3 or TRBV12-4 and TRBJ2-7; TRBD1 agrees at 7 bases. The length of the CDR3 is 13 residues. V was clipped by 6 bases and J by 2 bases; unmatched bases: 4.

This clonotype has a handful of counts. V and J are TRBV18 and TRBJ1-4; no firm D call. This CDR3 comprises 15 residues. The V and J ends lost 4 bases and 0 bases respectively, with 9 bases between them. Germline CDR1 and CDR2: KGHSH and LQKENI. CDR3 sequence reads: CASSLSGTTNEKLFF. DNA of the CDR3: TGTGCCAGCTCACTATCTGGGACAACTAATGAAAAACTGTTTTTT. Full variable domain (rest looked up from reference TRBV18 and TRBJ1-4): NAGVMQNPRHLVRRRGQEARLRCSPMKGHSHVYWYRQLPEEGLKFMVYLQKENIIDESGMPKERFSAEFPKEGPSILRIQQVVRGDSAAYFCASSLSGTTNEKLFFGSGTQLSVL.

This clonotype came up many times. The chain is built from TRBV6-1 and TRBJ2-3; 9 nucleotides agree with TRBD2. J was trimmed by 3 bases and V by 1 base; bases with no gene match: 8. Germline V lookup: CDR1 MNHNS, CDR2 SASEGT. CDR3 length: 17 amino acids. The CDR3 here is CASSEVSGGGATDTQYF. The CDR3 coding sequence is TGTGCCAGCAGTGAAGTGTCGGGCGGGGGGGCGACAGATACGCAGTATTTT.

This clonotype was detected only a few times. J is TRBJ2-7 and V is TRBV20-1, with D possibly being TRBD1 (6 bases). Trimming cost V 3 bases and J 0 bases, with 12 bases left between them. Germline V gives CDR1 DFQATT, CDR2 SNEGSKA (reference sequence). The CDR3 is 14 amino acids. CDR3 in DNA: TGCAGTGCTAGCCGGGACACGACCTCCTACGAGCAGTACTTC. Translated: CSASRDTTSYEQYF.

In this sample, this clonotype turned up many times. The chain combines TRBV5-8 with TRBJ1-1; D remains ambiguous. The CDR3 loop spans 10 amino acids. CDR1 and CDR2 (germline): SGHTS, YDEGEE. Deletions cut 0 bases from V and 11 bases from J, with 5 bases between. CDR3 nucleotide sequence: TGTGCCAGCAGCTTGGGGAGGGCTTTCTTT. It encodes CASSLGRAFF.

This clonotype was seen more than once but under ten times. This sequence joins TRBV7-2 and TRBJ2-7, with TRBD2 as a possible D gene (5 bases). This CDR3 is 14 amino acids long. CDR1 is SGHTA, CDR2 FQGNSA, per germline. V lost 1 base to trimming and J lost 3 bases, with 10 bases between them. The CDR3 protein is CASSLGLAIYEQYF. The CDR3 DNA reads TGTGCCAGCAGCTTAGGTCTAGCAATCTACGAGCAGTACTTC.

V usage is TRBV7-9 and J usage is TRBJ2-5, with D perhaps assigned TRBD1 or TRBD2 (5 bases each). This CDR3 is 13 amino acids long. Trimming cost V 3 bases and J 4 bases, with 9 bases left between them. Germline V CDR1 and CDR2: SEHNR, FQNEAQ (reference sequence). The CDR3 loop is CASSFEGLETQYF. CDR3 DNA sequence: TGTGCCAGCAGCTTCGAGGGGCTAGAGACCCAGTACTTC.

This clonotype has only a few counts. This chain links TRBV7-2 with TRBJ1-2; no definite D call. With 2 bases removed from V and 0 bases from J, the gap between germline ends came to 10 bases. The CDR3 contains 15 residues. In germline, CDR1 is SGHTA, CDR2 FQGNSA. The CDR3 region has the DNA TGTGCCAGCAGCTTAAACGGCAGTCCTAACTATGGCTACACCTTC. This encodes CASSLNGSPNYGYTF.

This clonotype was seen only a few times. The gene calls are TRBV11-3 and TRBJ1-1, with a tentative D call TRBD1 (5 bases). This CDR3 spans 13 amino acids. The V end lost 0 bases, the J end lost 4 bases, and 6 bases lay between the germline ends. CDR1 and CDR2 from the germline V gene are SGHNT and YENEEA. The CDR3 nucleotides are TGTGCCAGCAGCTTAGACCAGGGCACTGAAGCTTTCTTT. Translating gives CASSLDQGTEAFF.

This clonotype was detected ten times or more. The rearrangement uses TRBV5-6 and TRBJ2-5, with D unclear. Germline V CDR1 and CDR2: SGHDT, YYEEEE. The CDR3 contains 12 residues. The ends were cut back, 2 bases at V and 4 bases at J, with 6 bases in the middle. The CDR3: CASSFSSETQYF. CDR3 sequence (DNA): TGTGCCAGCAGCTTCTCCTCAGAGACCCAGTACTTC.

This clonotype was picked up many times. The gene calls are TRBV7-9 and TRBJ2-5; D not resolved. The CDR3 loop spans 12 amino acids. Trimming left V 5 bases short and J 2 bases short, with 6 bases between. Germline CDR1 SEHNR, CDR2 FQNEAQ (reference sequence). The CDR3 loop reads CASSLDQETQYF. The CDR3 DNA reads as TGTGCCAGCAGCCTGGATCAAGAGACCCAGTACTTC.

This clonotype was counted between two and nine times. The chain employs TRBV12-3 or TRBV12-4 and TRBJ1-1; 7 bases align to TRBD1. This CDR3 region has 14 residues. J gave up 1 base and V 5 bases, and 4 bases lay outside the gene matches. CDR3 sequence (DNA): TGTGCCAGCAGTGTGGGACAGACGAACACTGAAGCTTTCTTT. Translating gives CASSVGQTNTEAFF.

This clonotype was found a few times. The chain combines TRBV9 with TRBJ2-5; no definite D call. The CDR3 length is 12 residues. The V gene's germline CDR1 is SGDLS and CDR2 YYNGEE. V lost 4 bases and J 2 bases, leaving 6 bases between the germline ends. The CDR3 spells CASSRSQETQYF. CDR3 DNA: TGTGCCAGCAGCCGATCGCAAGAGACCCAGTACTTC.

The rearrangement uses TRBV7-9 and TRBJ2-7; D might be TRBD1 (6 bases). Germline CDR1 and CDR2: SEHNR and FQNEAQ (reference sequence). The CDR3 is 14 residues long. V was pared by 5 bases and J by 1 base, with 12 bases between. Here the CDR3 reads CASSPQQGSYEQYF. The CDR3 region has the DNA TGTGCCAGCAGCCCCCAACAGGGATCCTACGAGCAGTACTTC.

In its sample, this clonotype was seen a few times. The chain carries TRBV7-9 and TRBJ1-6, with 9 bases aligning to TRBD1. Germline assignment: CDR1 SEHNR and CDR2 FQNEAQ (reference sequence). The V gene end was trimmed by 0 bases and the J gene end by 7 bases; junction bases not matched to a gene: 7. The CDR3 covers 17 residues. The CDR3 spells CASSLAPGQGGNSPLHF. The CDR3 DNA sequence: TGTGCCAGCAGCTTAGCGCCGGGACAGGGAGGAAATTCACCCCTCCACTTT.

This clonotype showed up just a few times. The chain employs TRBV3-1 and TRBJ2-3, with D possibly being TRBD1 or TRBD2 (5 bases each). Trimming left V 1 base short and J 6 bases short, with 17 bases between. Looked up from germline, CDR1 is LGHDT and CDR2 is YNNKEL (reference sequence). This CDR3 region has 16 residues. The CDR3 is CASSQGTGTGSDTQYF. CDR3 DNA: TGTGCCAGCAGCCAAGGCACCGGGACGGGGAGTGATACGCAGTATTTT.

V usage is TRBV12-3 or TRBV12-4 and J usage is TRBJ2-3; maybe TRBD1 (6 bases). V dropped 6 bases and J dropped 1 base, with 14 bases sitting between them. The CDR3 spans 15 residues. In DNA, the CDR3 is TGTGCCAGCAGCTTACAGGGAAGAGGCACAGATACGCAGTATTTT. This gives the protein CASSLQGRGTDTQYF.

In DNA form, the CDR3 reads TGTGCCAGCAGCGTAGTCCCTAGCAATGGGGGCGAGCAGTACTTC. Protein: CASSVVPSNGGEQYF. The V and J genes are TRBV9 and TRBJ2-7; perhaps D is TRBD1 or TRBD2 (5 bases each). The V end lost 0 bases, the J end lost 6 bases, and 16 bases lay between the germline ends. Germline CDR1 reads SGDLS; CDR2 reads YYNGEE. The CDR3 runs 15 residues.

The chain combines TRBV18 with TRBJ2-5, with unresolved D. The CDR3 extends over 12 amino acids. Looked up from germline, CDR1 is KGHSH and CDR2 is LQKENI. The ends were cut back, 3 bases at V and 5 bases at J, with 7 bases in the middle. In DNA form, the CDR3 reads TGTGCCAGCTCACCCAAGGAGGAGACCCAGTACTTC. This gives the protein CASSPKEETQYF.

This rearrangement joins TRBV19 to TRBJ1-3, with 8 bases that match TRBD1. Germline CDR1 is LNHDA and CDR2 is SQIVND (reference sequence). The CDR3 is made up of 18 amino acids. V shed 5 bases, J shed 0 bases, and the junction held 12 bases outside the gene matches. The chain's CDR3 is CASSGSRTGKSSGNTIYF. Written as DNA, the CDR3 is TGTGCCAGTAGTGGCTCAAGGACAGGGAAGAGCTCTGGAAACACCATATATTTT.

This clonotype was seen a few times. The rearrangement joins TRBV5-1 to TRBJ2-5; 13 positions match TRBD2. Germline V lookup: CDR1 SGHRS, CDR2 YFSETQ. V dropped 4 bases and J dropped 4; count of bases not matched to a gene: 7. This CDR3 has 16 amino acids. CDR3 region: CASSVQLAGGRETQYF. The CDR3 bases are TGCGCCAGCAGCGTCCAACTAGCGGGGGGGCGAGAGACCCAGTACTTC.

The chain employs TRBV11-2 and TRBJ1-2; possibly TRBD1 for D (5 bases). The CDR3 consists of 15 residues. The ends were cut back, 5 bases at V and 3 bases at J, with 16 bases in the middle. Looked up from germline, CDR1 is SGHAT and CDR2 is FQNNGV. CDR3 bases: TGTGCCAGCAGCCCACGTTGGGGGACGGACTATGGCTACACCTTC. This encodes CASSPRWGTDYGYTF.

This clonotype was detected once. One junction end does not reproduce the germline sequence, and a read error may be involved. The rearrangement uses TRBV18 and TRBJ1-1; perhaps TRBD1 as D (5 bases). This CDR3 contains 15 residues. CDR1 is KGHSH, CDR2 LQKENI, per germline. CDR3 sequence reads: CVSSIQPTGNTEAFF. CDR3 DNA: TGTGTCAGCTCAATCCAACCTACAGGGAACACTGAAGCTTTCTTT.

This chain links TRBV5-1 with TRBJ2-1, with 7 bases identical to TRBD2. In germline, CDR1 is SGHRS, CDR2 YFSETQ. The CDR3 totals 16 residues. V gave up 3 bases and J gave up 4 bases; unmatched junction bases: 10. The CDR3: CASSSQPSGFYNEQFF. CDR3 coding DNA: TGCGCCAGCAGCTCCCAACCTAGCGGTTTTTACAATGAGCAGTTCTTC.

This clonotype was detected a few times. The V and J genes are TRBV5-6 and TRBJ1-2, with D maybe TRBD1 (6 bases). Trimming took 4 bases from V and 8 from J, leaving 15 bases between them. The CDR3 length is 13 residues. The germline CDR1 and CDR2 sequences are SGHDT and YYEEEE. The CDR3 spells CASSPRGGWGYTF. The CDR3 DNA follows: TGTGCCAGCAGCCCCCGAGGGGGATGGGGCTACACCTTC.

This clonotype came up a few times. The chain joins TRBV2 to TRBJ1-1, with 7 nucleotides matching TRBD1. Germline CDR1 reads SNHLY; CDR2 reads FYNNEI. CDR3 length: 15 residues. Trimming removed 6 bases from V and 1 base from J; junction bases left unmatched: 8. The CDR3 DNA reads TGTGCCAGCAGGATCGGGGGACAGACGAACACTGAAGCTTTCTTT. Residues: CASRIGGQTNTEAFF.